The entry below gives a single T cell receptor (beta chain) sequence along with its context. TCRdb's table, derived via immunoSEQ multiplex PCR, lists solely in-frame clones and lacks some. The table records fewer than 50,000 clones, 85% to 95% of them present only once. The data originate from a study of T cell changes during pregnancy in multiple sclerosis. Trimming removed 2 bases from V and 12 bases from J; junction bases left unmatched: 10. The CDR3 is 14 residues long. In germline, CDR1 is MNHEY, CDR2 SMNVEV (reference sequence). The sequence came from a female donor with multiple sclerosis, enrolled in a pregnancy study. The V and J genes are TRBV27 and TRBJ2-1, with TRBD1 matching 7 bases. The sequences come from CD8+ T cells from peripheral blood mononuclear cells, collected in the third trimester of pregnancy. CDR3 amino acids: CASSLGDSRQRQFF. In nucleotides, the CDR3 is TGTGCCAGCAGTTTAGGGGACAGCAGACAGAGGCAGTTCTTC.